This T cell receptor beta chain is from a study of control samples from healthy donors and cancer patients. Some clones are missing from TCRdb's copy, which holds only in-frame ones; the method was immunoSEQ multiplex PCR. The data show about 130,000 clones, with around nine tenths seen just once and around 3% held by the top ten. The source is a man in his fifties or sixties in good health. Sample: blood.

The CDR3 DNA is TGTGCCAGCAGCTTACGGGCTAAAGAAGGGACTTTCTTT. Amino acid sequence: CASSLRAKEGTFF. The V and J genes are TRBV7-3 and TRBJ1-1; D remains ambiguous. Trimming shortened V by 2 bases and J by 12 bases, and 16 bases separated the two germline ends. Germline CDR1 SGHTA, CDR2 FQGTGA. The CDR3 length is 13 residues.